This TCR beta chain derives from a study of T cells in narcolepsy. V was clipped by 1 base and J by 1 base, with 10 bases between them. Germline V lookup: CDR1 LNHNV, CDR2 YYDKDF (reference sequence). This CDR3 has 15 amino acids. For this clone: What it binds is unknown.

Study-wide points: Reportedly, autoreactive clonotypes were serially detected in patients' blood but not controls'.

TCRdb keeps only in-frame clones here, not all; method: immunoSEQ multiplex PCR. This table has some 35,000 clones, 75% to 85% appearing once. The J gene is TRBJ1-1, the V gene TRBV15; D is uncertain. This receptor was taken from a human donor with narcolepsy. Sequencing was done on a sample of CD45RA- memory CD4+ T cells from PBMCs. CDR3 sequence (DNA): TGTGCCACCAGCAGAGGCGGGTTCGAGAACACTGAAGCTTTCTTT. Protein: CATSRGGFENTEAFF.